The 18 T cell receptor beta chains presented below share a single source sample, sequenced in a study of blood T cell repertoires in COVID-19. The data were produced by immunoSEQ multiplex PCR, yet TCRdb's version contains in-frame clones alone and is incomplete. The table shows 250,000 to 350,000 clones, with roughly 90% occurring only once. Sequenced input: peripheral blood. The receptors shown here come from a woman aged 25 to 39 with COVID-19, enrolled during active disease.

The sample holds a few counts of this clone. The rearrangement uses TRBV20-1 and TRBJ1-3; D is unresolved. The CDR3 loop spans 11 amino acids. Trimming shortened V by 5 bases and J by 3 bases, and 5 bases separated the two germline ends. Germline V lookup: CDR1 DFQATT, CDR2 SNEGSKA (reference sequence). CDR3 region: CSASFGNTIYF. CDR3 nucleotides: TGCAGTGCTTCCTTTGGAAACACCATATATTTT.

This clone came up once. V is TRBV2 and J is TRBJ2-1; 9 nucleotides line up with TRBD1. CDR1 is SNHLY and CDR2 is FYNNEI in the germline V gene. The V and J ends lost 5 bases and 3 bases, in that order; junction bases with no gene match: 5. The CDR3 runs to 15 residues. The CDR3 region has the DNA TGTGCCAGCAGTATCGACAGGGGGAACTACAATGAGCAGTTCTTC. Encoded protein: CASSIDRGNYNEQFF.

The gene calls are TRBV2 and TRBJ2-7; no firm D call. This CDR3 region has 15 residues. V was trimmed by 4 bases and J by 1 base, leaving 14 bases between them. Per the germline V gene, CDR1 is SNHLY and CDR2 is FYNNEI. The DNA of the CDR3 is TGTGCCAGCAGTGGAGAGGAGACCGGGTCCTACGAGCAGTACTTC. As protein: CASSGEETGSYEQYF. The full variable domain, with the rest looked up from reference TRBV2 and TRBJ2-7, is EPEVTQTPSHQVTQMGQEVILRCVPISNHLYFYWYRQILGQKVEFLVSFYNNEISEKSEIFDDQFSVERPDGSNFTLKIRSTKLEDSAMYFCASSGEETGSYEQYFGPGTRLTVT.

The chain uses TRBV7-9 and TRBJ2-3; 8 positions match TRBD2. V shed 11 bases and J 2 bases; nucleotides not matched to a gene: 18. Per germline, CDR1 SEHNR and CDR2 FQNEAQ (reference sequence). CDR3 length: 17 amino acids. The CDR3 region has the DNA TGTGCCTCCCGCCAAGTAGCGGGACACTCTTTCACAGATACGCAGTATTTT. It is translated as CASRQVAGHSFTDTQYF.

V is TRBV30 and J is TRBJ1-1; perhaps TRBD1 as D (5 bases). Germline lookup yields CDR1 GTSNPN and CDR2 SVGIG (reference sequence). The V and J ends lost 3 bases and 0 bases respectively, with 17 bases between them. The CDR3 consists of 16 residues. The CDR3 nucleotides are TGTGCCTGGAGCCAGCCCCAATGGGGCATGAACACTGAAGCTTTCTTT. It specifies CAWSQPQWGMNTEAFF.

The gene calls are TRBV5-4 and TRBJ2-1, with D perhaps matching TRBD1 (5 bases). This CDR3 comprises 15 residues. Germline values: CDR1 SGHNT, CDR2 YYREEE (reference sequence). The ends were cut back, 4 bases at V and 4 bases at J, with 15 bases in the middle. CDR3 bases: TGTGCCAGCAGCCGACGCGACAGAGGATACAATGAGCAGTTCTTC. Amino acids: CASSRRDRGYNEQFF. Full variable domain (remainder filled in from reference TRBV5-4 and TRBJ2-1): ETGVTQSPTHLIKTRGQQVTLRCSSQSGHNTVSWYQQALGQGPQFIFQYYREEENGRGNFPPRFSGLQFPNYSSELNVNALELDDSALYLCASSRRDRGYNEQFFGPGTRLTVL.

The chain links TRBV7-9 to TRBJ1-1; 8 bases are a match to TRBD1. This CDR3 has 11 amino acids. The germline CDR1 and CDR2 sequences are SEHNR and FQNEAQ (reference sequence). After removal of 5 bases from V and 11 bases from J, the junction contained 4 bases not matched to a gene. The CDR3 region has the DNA TGTGCCAGCAGCCCGGACAGGGACGCTTTCTTT. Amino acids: CASSPDRDAFF.

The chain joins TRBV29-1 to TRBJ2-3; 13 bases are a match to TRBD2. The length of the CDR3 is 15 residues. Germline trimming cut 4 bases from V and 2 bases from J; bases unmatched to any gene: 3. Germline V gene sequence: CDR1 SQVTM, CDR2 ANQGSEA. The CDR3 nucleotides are TGCAGCGTTGGGACTAGCGGGAGCCTCACAGATACGCAGTATTTT. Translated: CSVGTSGSLTDTQYF.

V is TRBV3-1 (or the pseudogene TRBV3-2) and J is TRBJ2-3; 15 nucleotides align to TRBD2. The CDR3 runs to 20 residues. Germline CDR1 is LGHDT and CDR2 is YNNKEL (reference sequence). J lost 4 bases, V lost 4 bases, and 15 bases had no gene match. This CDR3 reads CASSRRTSGRAGLVADTQYF. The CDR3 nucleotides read TGTGCCAGCAGCCGCAGGACTAGCGGGAGGGCCGGATTAGTCGCAGATACGCAGTATTTT.

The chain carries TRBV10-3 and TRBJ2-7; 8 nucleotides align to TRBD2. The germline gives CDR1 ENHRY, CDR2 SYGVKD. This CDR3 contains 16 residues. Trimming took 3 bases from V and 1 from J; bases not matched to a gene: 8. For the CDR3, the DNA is TGTGCCATCAGTGATCCGGGAGGGAAGGGGTCCTACGAGCAGTACTTC. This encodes CAISDPGGKGSYEQYF.

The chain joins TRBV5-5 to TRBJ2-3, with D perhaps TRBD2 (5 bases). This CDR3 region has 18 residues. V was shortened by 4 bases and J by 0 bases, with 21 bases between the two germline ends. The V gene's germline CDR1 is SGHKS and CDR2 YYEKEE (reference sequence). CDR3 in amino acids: CASSPPGPGRGSTDTQYF. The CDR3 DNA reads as TGTGCCAGCAGCCCCCCGGGTCCGGGGAGAGGGAGCACAGATACGCAGTATTTT.

CDR3 nucleotides: TGTGCCAGTAGTTTCCCAGGGGGCACTGAAGCTTTCTTT. Translated, it gives CASSFPGGTEAFF. The chain combines TRBV19 with TRBJ1-1, with TRBD1 identical over 7 bases. The CDR3 is made up of 13 amino acids. V shed 5 bases and J 4 bases; nucleotides not matched to a gene: 4. CDR1 and CDR2 from the germline V gene are LNHDA and SQIVND (reference sequence).

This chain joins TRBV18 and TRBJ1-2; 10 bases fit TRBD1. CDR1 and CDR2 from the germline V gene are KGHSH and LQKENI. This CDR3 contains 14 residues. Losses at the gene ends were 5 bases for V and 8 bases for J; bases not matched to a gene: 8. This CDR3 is CASSETTGGRGYTF. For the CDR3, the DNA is TGTGCCAGCTCAGAAACGACAGGGGGCAGAGGCTACACCTTC.

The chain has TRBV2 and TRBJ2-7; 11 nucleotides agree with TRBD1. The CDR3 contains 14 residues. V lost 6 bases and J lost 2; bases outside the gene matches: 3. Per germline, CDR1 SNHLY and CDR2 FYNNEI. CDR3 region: CASRGTGGTYEQYF. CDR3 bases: TGTGCCAGCAGGGGGACAGGGGGTACCTACGAGCAGTACTTC.

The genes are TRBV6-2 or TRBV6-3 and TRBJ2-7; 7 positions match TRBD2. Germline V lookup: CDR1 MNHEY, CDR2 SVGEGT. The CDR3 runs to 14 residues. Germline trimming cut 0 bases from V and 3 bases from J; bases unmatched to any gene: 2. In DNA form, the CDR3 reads TGTGCCAGCAGTTACTCGGGACTAAACTACGAGCAGTACTTC. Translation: CASSYSGLNYEQYF.

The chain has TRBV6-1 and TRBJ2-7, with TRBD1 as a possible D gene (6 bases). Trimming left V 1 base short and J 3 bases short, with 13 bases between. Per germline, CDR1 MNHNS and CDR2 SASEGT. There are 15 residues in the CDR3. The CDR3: CASSEGYREFYEQYF. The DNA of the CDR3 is TGTGCCAGCAGTGAAGGGTACAGGGAGTTCTACGAGCAGTACTTC.

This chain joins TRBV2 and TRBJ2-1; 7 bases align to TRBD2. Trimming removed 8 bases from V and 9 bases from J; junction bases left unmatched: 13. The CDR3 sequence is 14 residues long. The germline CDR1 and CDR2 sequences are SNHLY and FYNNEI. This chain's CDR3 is CASRRGRLSGEQFF. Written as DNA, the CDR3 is TGTGCCAGCCGACGCGGGAGACTCTCTGGTGAGCAGTTCTTC.

CDR3 coding DNA: TGTGCCAGTAGTAGATCCTTCGTGGCCTCGGGAGGCTACACCTTC. The encoded protein is CASSRSFVASGGYTF. The V and J genes are TRBV19 and TRBJ1-2; D is unclear. The germline V gene encodes CDR1 LNHDA and CDR2 SQIVND (reference sequence). V gave up 4 bases and J gave up 8 bases, with 20 bases separating them. This CDR3 contains 15 residues. Drawing the rest from reference TRBV19 and TRBJ1-2, the complete variable domain is DGGITQSPKYLFRKEGQNVTLSCEQNLNHDAMYWYRQDPGQGLRLIYYSQIVNDFQKGDIAEGYSVSREKKESFPLTVTSAQKNPTAFYLCASSRSFVASGGYTFGSGTRLTVV.